These 31 T cell receptor beta chains were all obtained from the same sample, sequenced in a study of T cell responses to AZD1222 COVID-19 vaccine. TCRdb's table, derived via immunoSEQ multiplex PCR, lists solely in-frame clones and lacks some. The repertoire consists of about 150,000 clones, with under 95% occurring once and the leading ten covering 2.5% to 3.5%. The source was peripheral blood, collected 28 days after the second AZD1222 dose. The receptors were gathered from an adult who received the AZD1222 COVID-19 vaccine.

This chain joins TRBV11-3 and TRBJ2-3; no clear D gene. Germline V gene lookup returns CDR1 SGHNT and CDR2 YENEEA. The CDR3 consists of 12 residues. Trimming took off 4 bases at V and 1 base at J, with 3 bases between the two ends. CDR3: CASSSGTDTQYF. CDR3 nucleotides: TGTGCCAGCAGCTCCGGCACAGATACGCAGTATTTT.

The chain has TRBV9 and TRBJ2-5, with TRBD2 identical over 13 bases. The CDR3 extends over 15 amino acids. The V gene's germline CDR1 is SGDLS and CDR2 YYNGEE. V was pared by 0 bases and J by 7 bases, with 3 bases of the junction left unmatched. CDR3 in amino acids: CASSVAGTSGMTQYF. DNA of the CDR3: TGTGCCAGCAGCGTAGCTGGGACTAGCGGGATGACCCAGTACTTC.

This CDR3 is CASSRGIPNTEAFF. The CDR3 DNA follows: TGTGCCAGCAGTCGGGGAATCCCGAACACTGAAGCTTTCTTT. The J gene is TRBJ1-1, the V gene TRBV27, with D unclear. V was trimmed by 5 bases and J by 1 base, leaving 11 bases between them. The CDR3 consists of 14 residues. CDR1 is MNHEY, CDR2 SMNVEV, per germline (reference sequence).

This chain uses TRBV19 with TRBJ1-4, with D uncertain. The CDR3 totals 14 residues. Germline assignment: CDR1 LNHDA and CDR2 SQIVND (reference sequence). V lost 4 bases, J lost 3 bases, and 9 bases lay in between. The CDR3 DNA sequence: TGTGCCAGTAGTAACCGGGGATCTAATGAAAAACTGTTTTTT. Protein product: CASSNRGSNEKLFF.

The chain combines TRBV9 with TRBJ2-5; D may match TRBD1 or TRBD2 (5 bases each). The CDR3 is made up of 15 amino acids. V was trimmed by 2 bases and J by 0 bases, leaving 11 bases between them. Germline assignment: CDR1 SGDLS and CDR2 YYNGEE. The CDR3 here is CASSVGAQDQETQYF. CDR3 sequence (DNA): TGTGCCAGCAGCGTCGGGGCGCAGGACCAAGAGACCCAGTACTTC.

V and J are TRBV5-8 and TRBJ1-5; possible D gene TRBD1, 5 bases. The V end was cut by 0 bases, the J end by 2 bases, with 18 bases between. The CDR3 totals 18 residues. Germline assignment: CDR1 SGHTS and CDR2 YDEGEE. The CDR3 DNA reads TGTGCCAGCAGCTTGGGGCAGGGAGAGGGCGTGGGCAATCAGCCCCAGCATTTT. It codes for CASSLGQGEGVGNQPQHF.

This sequence joins TRBV19 and TRBJ1-2; 8 nucleotides align to TRBD1. CDR1 is LNHDA and CDR2 is SQIVND in the germline V gene (reference sequence). This CDR3 is built from 15 residues. V was clipped by 5 bases and J by 10 bases; unmatched bases: 15. Here the CDR3 reads CASSSVKQGAAAYTF. The CDR3, as DNA: TGTGCCAGTAGTTCCGTAAAGCAGGGGGCTGCGGCCTACACCTTC.

The V gene is TRBV7-3, the J gene TRBJ2-6; D gene uncertain. This CDR3 has 14 residues. V shed 2 bases and J shed 2 bases, with 4 bases lying between them. Per germline, CDR1 SGHTA and CDR2 FQGTGA. This CDR3 reads CASSLLTGANVLTF. The CDR3 region has the DNA TGTGCCAGCAGCTTACTGACTGGGGCCAACGTCCTGACTTTC.

This rearrangement joins TRBV5-1 to TRBJ2-7; tentatively, D is TRBD1 (5 bases). The germline V and J ends were trimmed by 4 bases and 7 bases, with 15 bases remaining between them. The CDR3 loop spans 13 amino acids. From germline, CDR1 is SGHRS and CDR2 YFSETQ. In DNA form, the CDR3 reads TGCGCCAGCAGCCCCGGACAACCTCGGGAGCAGTACTTC. It encodes CASSPGQPREQYF. The full variable domain, with the rest looked up from reference TRBV5-1 and TRBJ2-7, is KAGVTQTPRYLIKTRGQQVTLSCSPISGHRSVSWYQQTPGQGLQFLFEYFSETQRNKGNFPGRFSGRQFSNSRSEMNVSTLELGDSALYLCASSPGQPREQYFGPGTRLTVT.

The chain has TRBV18 and TRBJ2-5; 9 bases align to TRBD2. The germline gives CDR1 KGHSH, CDR2 LQKENI. This CDR3 contains 15 residues. The ends lost 2 bases at V and 5 bases at J; junction bases unmatched: 6. CDR3 DNA sequence: TGTGCCAGCTCACCATCTAGCGGGGTGACGGAGACCCAGTACTTC. This codes for CASSPSSGVTETQYF.

The rearrangement joins TRBV7-8 to TRBJ1-6, with no clear D. Germline V gene lookup returns CDR1 SGHVS and CDR2 FQNEAQ. Trimming removed 5 bases from V and 7 bases from J, with 18 bases in between. The CDR3 sequence is 16 residues long. CDR3 in amino acids: CASSAVRGSGNSPLHF. In DNA, the CDR3 is TGTGCCAGCAGCGCGGTTCGAGGGTCCGGCAATTCACCCCTCCACTTT.

The V call is TRBV29-1, the J call TRBJ1-2; D remains ambiguous. The germline CDR1 and CDR2 sequences are SQVTM and ANQGSEA. This CDR3 is 13 amino acids long. V gave up 4 bases and J gave up 2 bases, with 11 bases separating them. The CDR3 nucleotides read TGCAGCGTTGCGTCAGGCTCAAACTATGGCTACACCTTC. Its protein product is CSVASGSNYGYTF.

This clone has a single count. This chain joins TRBV7-8 and TRBJ2-1; 10 bases line up with TRBD2. The CDR3 spans 19 residues. Trimming removed 1 base from V and 5 bases from J; junction bases left unmatched: 14. Germline CDR1 reads SGHVS; CDR2 reads FQNEAQ. CDR3 amino acids: CASSLGRREAGGPHNEQFF. CDR3 DNA: TGTGCCAGCAGCTTAGGCCGGAGAGAAGCGGGAGGGCCACACAATGAGCAGTTCTTC.

This rearrangement joins TRBV7-2 to TRBJ2-1; TRBD2 matches 13 bases. This CDR3 spans 16 amino acids. The V gene's germline CDR1 is SGHTA and CDR2 FQGNSA. The J segment lost 10 bases and the V segment lost 4 bases, leaving 10 bases of the junction unmatched. The CDR3 loop is CASSWDLTSGRLEQFF. CDR3 DNA sequence: TGTGCCAGCAGCTGGGACCTGACTAGCGGGAGGCTCGAGCAGTTCTTC. The whole variable domain, filled in from reference TRBV7-2 and TRBJ2-1, reads GAGVSQSPSNKVTEKGKDVELRCDPISGHTALYWYRQSLGQGLEFLIYFQGNSAPDKSGLPSDRFSAERTGGSVSTLTIQRTQQEDSAVYLCASSWDLTSGRLEQFFGPGTRLTVL.

This clone was counted a single time. The V and J genes are TRBV19 and TRBJ1-4, with D possibly TRBD1 on 6 matching bases. The ends were cut back, 3 bases at V and 6 bases at J, with 17 bases in the middle. The CDR3 is 16 residues long. In germline, CDR1 is LNHDA, CDR2 SQIVND (reference sequence). Here the CDR3 reads CASSISWRGLYEKLFF. CDR3 sequence (DNA): TGTGCCAGTAGTATCTCCTGGCGGGGGCTTTATGAAAAACTGTTTTTT.

The chain joins TRBV19 to TRBJ1-3; D is unclear. CDR1 is LNHDA and CDR2 is SQIVND in the germline V gene (reference sequence). This CDR3 is built from 11 residues. Deletions cut 10 bases from V and 8 bases from J, with 12 bases between. The CDR3 protein is CANRKEYTIYF. The CDR3 nucleotides are TGTGCCAACAGAAAGGAGTACACCATATATTTT. Full variable domain (rest looked up from reference TRBV19 and TRBJ1-3): DGGITQSPKYLFRKEGQNVTLSCEQNLNHDAMYWYRQDPGQGLRLIYYSQIVNDFQKGDIAEGYSVSREKKESFPLTVTSAQKNPTAFYLCANRKEYTIYFGEGSWLTVV.

V gene TRBV29-1 combines with J gene TRBJ1-1; no clear D gene. The germline gives CDR1 SQVTM, CDR2 ANQGSEA. The CDR3 runs to 12 residues. V was cut by 3 bases and J by 1 base, with 6 bases left in between. Here the CDR3 DNA reads TGCAGCGTTGAGAAAGGGAACACTGAAGCTTTCTTT. Translation gives CSVEKGNTEAFF.

The J gene is TRBJ2-5, the V gene TRBV30; TRBD2 aligns across 8 bases. The CDR3 contains 17 residues. CDR1 is GTSNPN and CDR2 is SVGIG in the germline V gene (reference sequence). V lost 2 bases and J lost 7; bases outside the gene matches: 18. This CDR3 reads CAWSTDYSGTHVGTQYF. The DNA for the CDR3 is TGTGCCTGGAGTACGGACTATAGCGGGACTCACGTGGGGACCCAGTACTTC.

V gene TRBV11-3 combines with J gene TRBJ2-7; weak D call: TRBD1 (6 bases). Trimming cost V 5 bases and J 7 bases, with 30 bases left between them. CDR1 SGHNT and CDR2 YENEEA come from the germline V gene. There are 18 residues in the CDR3. The CDR3 DNA is TGTGCCAGCAGCCTTAGCTTCGGGGCAGGGACATTGTTGGAAGAGCAGTACTTC. Protein product: CASSLSFGAGTLLEEQYF.

The genes are TRBV7-9 and TRBJ1-3; D unclear. Between the trimmed V and J ends, which lost 2 bases and 0 bases, there was a span of 11 bases. This CDR3 spans 16 amino acids. Germline V lookup: CDR1 SEHNR, CDR2 FQNEAQ (reference sequence). CDR3 region: CASSLRPRLSGNTIYF. The CDR3 nucleotides are TGTGCCAGCAGCTTAAGACCCCGTCTCTCTGGAAACACCATATATTTT.

This chain joins TRBV7-2 and TRBJ1-5; D possibly corresponds to TRBD1 (6 bases). The CDR3 is 15 residues long. Trimming left V 3 bases short and J 0 bases short, with 9 bases between. Germline-derived CDR1 and CDR2 are SGHTA and FQGNSA. This chain's CDR3 is CASSLDRPSNQPQHF. The DNA of the CDR3 is TGTGCCAGCAGCTTGGACAGACCTAGCAATCAGCCCCAGCATTTT.

This chain joins TRBV10-3 and TRBJ1-5; D perhaps matches TRBD1 (6 bases). Trimming took off 6 bases at V and 0 bases at J, with 9 bases between the two ends. In germline, CDR1 is ENHRY, CDR2 SYGVKD. CDR3 size: 14 residues. CDR3 nucleotides: TGTGCCATCAGCCAACAGGGTAGCAATCAGCCCCAGCATTTT. Its protein product is CAISQQGSNQPQHF.

The chain links TRBV2 to TRBJ1-2; weak D call: TRBD1 (6 bases). V was clipped by 4 bases and J by 3 bases, with 9 bases between them. The V gene's germline CDR1 is SNHLY and CDR2 FYNNEI. The CDR3 is made up of 13 amino acids. DNA for the CDR3: TGTGCCAGCAGTGTTGCAGGGGACTATGGCTACACCTTC. Encoded protein: CASSVAGDYGYTF. The full variable domain, completed using reference TRBV2 and TRBJ1-2, is EPEVTQTPSHQVTQMGQEVILRCVPISNHLYFYWYRQILGQKVEFLVSFYNNEISEKSEIFDDQFSVERPDGSNFTLKIRSTKLEDSAMYFCASSVAGDYGYTFGSGTRLTVV.

This clone was seen a handful of times. The gene calls are TRBV19 and TRBJ1-1; D might be TRBD1 (6 bases). Deletions cut 5 bases from V and 6 bases from J, with 25 bases between. This CDR3 contains 17 residues. Germline loops: CDR1 LNHDA, CDR2 SQIVND (reference sequence). The CDR3 region is CASSRLIPRGGIAEAFF. In DNA form, the CDR3 reads TGTGCCAGTAGTCGTTTAATCCCCAGGGGAGGCATAGCTGAAGCTTTCTTT.

The chain combines TRBV5-1 with TRBJ1-3, with D possibly matching TRBD1 (6 bases). This CDR3 spans 15 amino acids. The V gene lost 0 bases and the J gene lost 2 bases, with 9 bases spanning the gap. Germline values: CDR1 SGHRS, CDR2 YFSETQ. CDR3 region: CASSLGTGTGNTIYF. Here the CDR3 DNA reads TGCGCCAGCAGCTTGGGTACAGGGACTGGAAACACCATATATTTT.

In its sample, this clone was seen once. The V call is TRBV6-2 or TRBV6-3, the J call TRBJ2-7; D is uncertain. CDR1 and CDR2 from the germline V gene are MNHEY and SVGEGT. V was pared by 5 bases and J by 2 bases, with 4 bases between. This CDR3 has 11 residues. CDR3 bases: TGTGCCAGCAGTCAAACCTACGAGCAGTACTTC. As protein: CASSQTYEQYF.

The chain combines TRBV27 with TRBJ2-3; unclear D gene. From germline, CDR1 is MNHEY and CDR2 SMNVEV (reference sequence). Trimming pared 6 bases from V and 3 bases from J, leaving 10 bases between. The CDR3 loop spans 13 amino acids. Here the CDR3 DNA reads TGTGCCAGCAGCAATTGGAAGACAGATACGCAGTATTTT. This gives the protein CASSNWKTDTQYF.

The chain joins TRBV19 to TRBJ2-1, with a tentative D call TRBD2 (6 bases). CDR1 is LNHDA, CDR2 SQIVND, per germline (reference sequence). The length of the CDR3 is 15 residues. V lost 3 bases and J lost 3, with 12 bases in between. CDR3 DNA sequence: TGTGCCAGTAGTATTCGACTAGACGACTACAATGAGCAGTTCTTC. Residues: CASSIRLDDYNEQFF.

The chain joins TRBV4-1 to TRBJ1-3, with D unresolved. The CDR3 consists of 15 residues. The V gene's germline CDR1 is MGHRA and CDR2 YSYEKL. Trimming took 7 bases from V and 0 from J, leaving 13 bases between them. In DNA, the CDR3 is TGCGCCAGCACTACTGGGAGTCGCTCTGGAAACACCATATATTTT. Amino acid sequence: CASTTGSRSGNTIYF.

J is TRBJ1-3 and V is TRBV15, with 7 bases fitting TRBD1. This CDR3 is built from 13 residues. The V segment lost 9 bases and the J segment 2 bases; nucleotides outside the gene matches: 4. The germline gives CDR1 LNHNV, CDR2 YYDKDF (reference sequence). Here the CDR3 reads CATRQGAGNTIYF. CDR3 DNA: TGTGCCACACGACAGGGTGCTGGAAACACCATATATTTT.

The CDR3 DNA is TGTGCCAGCAGTGTGTTAGCGGGAGGCCCCCTCACAGATACGCAGTATTTT. Translated: CASSVLAGGPLTDTQYF. The chain combines TRBV25-1 with TRBJ2-3; 10 positions agree with TRBD2. CDR3 length equals 17 residues. From germline, CDR1 is MGHDK and CDR2 SYGVNS. Trimming cost V 4 bases and J 2 bases; bases outside gene matches: 9.